The 28 T cell receptor beta chains below all came from one sample that was sequenced in a study of blood T cell repertoires in COVID-19. The repertoire was sequenced with immunoSEQ multiplex PCR; TCRdb's copy has only in-frame clones and lacks some. The data hold under 200,000 clones, with roughly 80% observed a single time. Sequencing was performed on PBMCs or T cells enriched from blood (not recorded which). The receptors stem from a woman aged 45-59 years who had recovered from COVID-19.

This clone was seen just once. The rearrangement uses TRBV7-2 and TRBJ1-1; 7 bases agree with TRBD1. The CDR3 extends over 13 amino acids. V was clipped by 6 bases and J by 6 bases; unmatched bases: 7. Germline loops: CDR1 SGHTA, CDR2 FQGNSA. The CDR3 loop reads CASSSHRGAEAFF. Written as DNA, the CDR3 is TGTGCCAGCAGTTCACACAGGGGTGCTGAAGCTTTCTTT.

In regard to this clone: The sample carries other DNA sequences with the same CDR3. CDR3 in amino acids: CATSDSYEQYF. The DNA for the CDR3 is TGTGCCACCAGTGACAGCTACGAGCAGTACTTC. This chain uses TRBV24-1 with TRBJ2-7; the D is unclear. Germline CDR1 is KGHDR and CDR2 is SFDVKD. Between the trimmed V and J ends, which lost 4 bases and 3 bases, there was a span of 3 bases. The CDR3 extends over 11 amino acids.

The CDR3 here is CSASRFRTGPKDTQYF. CDR3 sequence (DNA): TGCAGTGCTAGTAGGTTTAGGACAGGGCCTAAAGATACGCAGTATTTT. The chain uses TRBV20-1 and TRBJ2-3, with 8 bases identical to TRBD1. Germline CDR1 and CDR2: DFQATT and SNEGSKA (reference sequence). Germline trimming cut 3 bases from V and 5 bases from J; bases unmatched to any gene: 13. The CDR3 runs 16 residues.

This clone was seen once. The chain carries TRBV19 and TRBJ1-4; 11 bases fit TRBD1. This CDR3 region has 18 residues. Trimming removed 4 bases from V and 1 base from J; junction bases left unmatched: 8. Germline CDR1 and CDR2: LNHDA and SQIVND (reference sequence). CDR3 bases: TGTGCCAGTAGTACCCCGTGGACAGGGGGCAGAACTAATGAAAAACTGTTTTTT. Translating it yields CASSTPWTGGRTNEKLFF.

This chain joins TRBV7-2 and TRBJ2-2; TRBD1 matches at 7 bases. The V segment lost 4 bases and the J segment 4 bases; nucleotides outside the gene matches: 9. In germline, CDR1 is SGHTA, CDR2 FQGNSA. CDR3 length: 16 amino acids. CDR3 DNA sequence: TGTGCCAGCAGCTCACCAGGGGGTTCGGGCACCGGGGAGCTGTTTTTT. This encodes CASSSPGGSGTGELFF.

The rearrangement links TRBV7-2 to TRBJ2-7; D perhaps matches TRBD2 (7 bases). The germline CDR1 and CDR2 sequences are SGHTA and FQGNSA. The CDR3 sequence is 13 residues long. Trimming pared 3 bases from V and 5 bases from J, leaving 11 bases between. Here the CDR3 reads CASSFRGTNEQYF. CDR3 sequence (DNA): TGTGCCAGCAGCTTTAGGGGGACTAACGAGCAGTACTTC. Full variable domain (rest looked up from reference TRBV7-2 and TRBJ2-7): GAGVSQSPSNKVTEKGKDVELRCDPISGHTALYWYRQSLGQGLEFLIYFQGNSAPDKSGLPSDRFSAERTGGSVSTLTIQRTQQEDSAVYLCASSFRGTNEQYFGPGTRLTVT.

The V gene is TRBV12-3 or TRBV12-4, the J gene TRBJ1-2; D unresolved. Trimming removed 3 bases at V and 4 bases at J, with 9 bases between. The CDR3 is made up of 13 amino acids. The CDR3 region has the DNA TGTGCCAGCAGTTTGGGCGGACTCTATGGCTACACCTTC. Translating gives CASSLGGLYGYTF.

As DNA, the CDR3 is TGTGCCAGCAAGAAGGACAGGGGGAGAACAGATACGCAGTATTTT. It is translated as CASKKDRGRTDTQYF. V is TRBV6-5 and J is TRBJ2-3; 10 bases line up with TRBD1. CDR1 is MNHEY and CDR2 is SVGAGI in the germline V gene. The CDR3 consists of 15 residues. J gave up 3 bases and V 7 bases, and 7 bases lay outside the gene matches.

V gene TRBV9 combines with J gene TRBJ2-1; perhaps TRBD2 as D (5 bases). The CDR3 extends over 15 amino acids. Trimming removed 3 bases at V and 4 bases at J, with 14 bases between. Germline V gene sequence: CDR1 SGDLS, CDR2 YYNGEE. CDR3 protein: CASSGRVGAYNEQFF. CDR3 nucleotide sequence: TGTGCCAGCAGCGGCCGAGTGGGAGCTTACAATGAGCAGTTCTTC. The entire variable domain, with the rest obtained from reference TRBV9 and TRBJ2-1, is as follows: DSGVTQTPKHLITATGQRVTLRCSPRSGDLSVYWYQQSLDQGLQFLIQYYNGEERAKGNILERFSAQQFPDLHSELNLSSLELGDSALYFCASSGRVGAYNEQFFGPGTRLTVL.

V usage is TRBV3-1 (or the pseudogene TRBV3-2) and J usage is TRBJ2-7; perhaps TRBD2 as D (6 bases). The CDR3 is 15 residues long. CDR1 is LGHDT and CDR2 is YNNKEL in the germline V gene (reference sequence). Trimming shortened V by 0 bases and J by 5 bases, and 14 bases separated the two germline ends. The CDR3 sequence is CASSQERGVGNEQYF. In DNA, the CDR3 is TGTGCCAGCAGCCAAGAACGCGGGGTCGGGAACGAGCAGTACTTC.

V gene TRBV19 combines with J gene TRBJ2-7; 10 bases fit TRBD1. Germline CDR1 reads LNHDA; CDR2 reads SQIVND (reference sequence). The junction had 3 bases not matched to a gene; V was cut back by 3 bases and J by 1 base. The CDR3 contains 15 residues. The CDR3 loop is CASSIDRGPSYEQYF. The CDR3 region has the DNA TGTGCCAGTAGTATCGACAGGGGGCCATCCTACGAGCAGTACTTC.

This clone was counted once. The chain combines TRBV6-2 or TRBV6-3 with TRBJ2-5, with D hard to call. With 6 bases removed from V and 3 bases from J, the gap between germline ends came to 8 bases. The CDR3 extends over 12 amino acids. Per the germline V gene, CDR1 is MNHEY and CDR2 is SVGEGT. CDR3 amino acids: CASSSLEETQYF. The CDR3 region has the DNA TGTGCCAGCAGCAGCCTCGAAGAGACCCAGTACTTC.

The chain joins TRBV18 to TRBJ2-7; TRBD2 is a possible D gene (6 bases). V lost 1 base, J lost 7 bases, and 11 bases lay in between. Germline CDR1 is KGHSH and CDR2 is LQKENI. The CDR3 totals 13 residues. The CDR3 sequence is CASSPREEGEQYF. Written as DNA, the CDR3 is TGTGCCAGCTCACCACGGGAGGAGGGGGAGCAGTACTTC.

The chain carries TRBV19 and TRBJ1-1, with D possibly TRBD1 on 5 matching bases. CDR1 is LNHDA, CDR2 SQIVND, per germline (reference sequence). V was clipped by 0 bases and J by 11 bases, with 19 bases between them. The CDR3 consists of 15 residues. The CDR3 protein is CASSIDGSRGGVAFF. The DNA for the CDR3 is TGTGCCAGTAGTATAGACGGATCGCGAGGAGGGGTCGCTTTCTTT.

Ten or more counts support this clone. V gene TRBV7-9 combines with J gene TRBJ1-1; D gene uncertain. Looked up from germline, CDR1 is SEHNR and CDR2 is FQNEAQ (reference sequence). This CDR3 is 11 amino acids long. Deletions cut 3 bases from V and 3 bases from J, with 2 bases between. The CDR3 nucleotides are TGTGCCAGCAGCTTCGACACTGAAGCTTTCTTT. Amino acids: CASSFDTEAFF.

This chain joins TRBV9 and TRBJ2-5, with 14 nucleotides matching TRBD2. The V gene end was trimmed by 0 bases and the J gene end by 2 bases; junction bases not matched to a gene: 15. CDR3 length equals 21 residues. The germline V gene encodes CDR1 SGDLS and CDR2 YYNGEE. CDR3 protein: CASSVGFEGGTSGRVQETQYF. As DNA, the CDR3 is TGTGCCAGCAGCGTAGGATTCGAGGGCGGGACTAGCGGGAGAGTGCAAGAGACCCAGTACTTC.

The gene calls are TRBV11-2 and TRBJ2-2; no clear D. CDR1 and CDR2 (germline): SGHAT, FQNNGV. V was pared by 5 bases and J by 7 bases, with 8 bases between. The CDR3 extends over 12 amino acids. The CDR3 region has the DNA TGTGCCAGCAGCCCTCCAGTCGGGGAGCTGTTTTTT. Translating gives CASSPPVGELFF.

This chain uses TRBV27 with TRBJ1-5; TRBD1 aligns across 9 bases. Germline values: CDR1 MNHEY, CDR2 SMNVEV (reference sequence). V lost 3 bases to trimming and J lost 2 bases; unmatched junction nucleotides: 5. The CDR3 consists of 16 residues. DNA of the CDR3: TGTGCCAGCAGTTTTTCGGGACAGGGAGGCAATCAGCCCCAGCATTTT. Translation gives CASSFSGQGGNQPQHF.

J is TRBJ2-1 and V is TRBV19; 9 bases align to TRBD2. Germline V gene sequence: CDR1 LNHDA, CDR2 SQIVND (reference sequence). V gave up 4 bases and J gave up 7 bases; unmatched junction bases: 8. The CDR3 has 15 amino acids. CDR3 loop: CASSSSAGGVNEQFF. The CDR3 region has the DNA TGTGCCAGTAGTAGTAGCGCGGGGGGGGTTAATGAGCAGTTCTTC.

The chain recombines TRBV29-1 with TRBJ2-1; possibly TRBD1 for D (5 bases). Trimming took off 7 bases at V and 0 bases at J, with 16 bases between the two ends. The CDR3 runs 15 residues. Looked up from germline, CDR1 is SQVTM and CDR2 is ANQGSEA. The CDR3 here is CSAAQGRSSYNEQFF. Written as DNA, the CDR3 is TGCAGCGCCGCCCAGGGTCGGAGCTCCTACAATGAGCAGTTCTTC.

This clone has a single count. The chain combines TRBV19 with TRBJ1-1; 9 bases align to TRBD1. Trimming cost V 4 bases and J 4 bases; bases outside gene matches: 10. There are 16 residues in the CDR3. CDR1 and CDR2 (germline): LNHDA, SQIVND (reference sequence). CDR3 protein: CASSRWDRVRGTEAFF. CDR3 in DNA: TGTGCCAGTAGTAGGTGGGACAGGGTTCGAGGCACTGAAGCTTTCTTT.

The chain is built from TRBV28 and TRBJ1-5; D is unclear. Germline V lookup: CDR1 MDHEN, CDR2 SYDVKM. V lost 5 bases and J lost 1, with 12 bases in between. There are 15 residues in the CDR3. CDR3 loop: CASSLLGSSNQPQHF. The CDR3 nucleotides are TGTGCCAGCAGTCTTTTGGGGAGCAGCAATCAGCCCCAGCATTTT. Supplemented by reference TRBV28 and TRBJ1-5, the full variable domain reads DVKVTQSSRYLVKRTGEKVFLECVQDMDHENMFWYRQDPGLGLRLIYFSYDVKMKEKGDIPEGYSVSREKKERFSLILESASTNQTSMYLCASSLLGSSNQPQHFGDGTRLSIL.

The chain uses TRBV28 and TRBJ1-5; no definite D call. V lost 2 bases and J lost 6, with 11 bases in between. Germline CDR1 is MDHEN and CDR2 is SYDVKM. The CDR3 spans 14 residues. CDR3 sequence: CASSLSAVRQPQHF. The CDR3 region has the DNA TGTGCCAGCAGTTTAAGCGCGGTCCGTCAGCCCCAGCATTTT. The full variable domain, its missing parts supplied by reference TRBV28 and TRBJ1-5, is DVKVTQSSRYLVKRTGEKVFLECVQDMDHENMFWYRQDPGLGLRLIYFSYDVKMKEKGDIPEGYSVSREKKERFSLILESASTNQTSMYLCASSLSAVRQPQHFGDGTRLSIL.

The chain carries TRBV7-2 and TRBJ2-3, with D maybe TRBD2 (6 bases). The CDR3 has 15 amino acids. Looked up from germline, CDR1 is SGHTA and CDR2 is FQGNSA. V was trimmed by 5 bases and J by 0 bases, leaving 12 bases between them. This chain's CDR3 is CASSGQSGSTDTQYF. CDR3 DNA sequence: TGTGCCAGCAGCGGCCAGAGCGGGAGCACAGATACGCAGTATTTT.

V and J are TRBV5-6 and TRBJ2-7; tentatively, D is TRBD2 (6 bases). This CDR3 region has 12 residues. V dropped 10 bases and J dropped 3 bases, with 14 bases sitting between them. The V gene's germline CDR1 is SGHDT and CDR2 YYEEEE. The CDR3 region is CASRAGIYEQYF. The CDR3 DNA sequence: TGTGCCTCTCGGGCGGGAATCTACGAGCAGTACTTC.

The V call is TRBV2, the J call TRBJ1-1; D is undetermined. CDR1 SNHLY and CDR2 FYNNEI come from the germline V gene. The length of the CDR3 is 12 residues. Trimming cost V 6 bases and J 6 bases, with 11 bases left between them. This CDR3 is CASREGSAEAFF. For the CDR3, the DNA is TGTGCCAGCAGGGAGGGTAGTGCTGAAGCTTTCTTT.

This chain links TRBV7-2 with TRBJ2-1, with D possibly TRBD2 on 5 matching bases. CDR3 length: 14 amino acids. Germline V CDR1 and CDR2: SGHTA, FQGNSA. The V gene lost 0 bases and the J gene lost 8 bases, with 11 bases spanning the gap. The CDR3 DNA follows: TGTGCCAGCAGCTTAGCGAGGGCGAGGGATGAGCAGTTCTTC. Its protein is CASSLARARDEQFF. The full variable domain, rest sourced from reference TRBV7-2 and TRBJ2-1, is GAGVSQSPSNKVTEKGKDVELRCDPISGHTALYWYRQSLGQGLEFLIYFQGNSAPDKSGLPSDRFSAERTGGSVSTLTIQRTQQEDSAVYLCASSLARARDEQFFGPGTRLTVL.

In this sample, this clone turned up many times. This chain uses TRBV5-6 with TRBJ1-3, with a weak D call TRBD1 (5 bases). The CDR3 totals 14 residues. The germline V gene encodes CDR1 SGHDT and CDR2 YYEEEE. V dropped 0 bases and J dropped 4 bases, with 8 bases sitting between them. In DNA form, the CDR3 reads TGTGCCAGCAGCTTGGCCAGGGCAGGAAACACCATATATTTT. Translating it yields CASSLARAGNTIYF.